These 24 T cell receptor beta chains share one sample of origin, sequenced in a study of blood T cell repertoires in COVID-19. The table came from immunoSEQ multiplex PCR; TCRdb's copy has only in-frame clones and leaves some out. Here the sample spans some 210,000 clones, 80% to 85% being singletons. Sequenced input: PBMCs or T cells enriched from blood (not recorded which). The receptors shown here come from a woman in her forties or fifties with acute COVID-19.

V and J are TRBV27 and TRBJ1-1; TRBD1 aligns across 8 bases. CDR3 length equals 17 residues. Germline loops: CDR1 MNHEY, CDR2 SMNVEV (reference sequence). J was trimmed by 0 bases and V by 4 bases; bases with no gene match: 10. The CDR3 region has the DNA TGTGCCAGCAGTTCTAAGACAGGGGCGATTATGAACACTGAAGCTTTCTTT. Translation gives CASSSKTGAIMNTEAFF.

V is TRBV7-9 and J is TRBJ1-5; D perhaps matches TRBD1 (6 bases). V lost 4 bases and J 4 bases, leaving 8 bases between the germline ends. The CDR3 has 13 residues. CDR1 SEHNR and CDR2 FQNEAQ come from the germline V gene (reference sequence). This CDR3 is CASSSTGNQPQHF. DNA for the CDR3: TGTGCCAGCAGCTCTACAGGGAATCAGCCCCAGCATTTT.

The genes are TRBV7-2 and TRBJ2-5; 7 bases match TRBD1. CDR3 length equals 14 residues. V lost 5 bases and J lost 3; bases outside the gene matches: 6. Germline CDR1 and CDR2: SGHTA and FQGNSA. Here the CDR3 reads CASSRDRKKETQYF. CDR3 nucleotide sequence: TGTGCCAGCAGCCGGGACAGAAAAAAAGAGACCCAGTACTTC.

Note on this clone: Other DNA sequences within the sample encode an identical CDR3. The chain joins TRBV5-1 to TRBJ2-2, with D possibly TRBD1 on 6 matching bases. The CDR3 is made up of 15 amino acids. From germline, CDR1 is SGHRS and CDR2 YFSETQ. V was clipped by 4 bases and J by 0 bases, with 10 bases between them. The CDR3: CASSLRGTNTGELFF. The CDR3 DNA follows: TGCGCCAGCAGCCTCAGGGGTACGAACACCGGGGAGCTGTTTTTT. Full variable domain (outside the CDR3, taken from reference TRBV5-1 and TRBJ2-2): KAGVTQTPRYLIKTRGQQVTLSCSPISGHRSVSWYQQTPGQGLQFLFEYFSETQRNKGNFPGRFSGRQFSNSRSEMNVSTLELGDSALYLCASSLRGTNTGELFFGEGSRLTVL.

DNA for the CDR3: TGTGCCAGCAGCCTTAGCGGGGGGGGCTCCCGCGAGCAGTACTTC. This encodes CASSLSGGGSREQYF. The chain joins TRBV11-2 to TRBJ2-7; the match to TRBD2 covers 11 bases. CDR1 SGHAT and CDR2 FQNNGV come from the germline V gene. The ends lost 5 bases at V and 6 bases at J; junction bases unmatched: 9. The CDR3 consists of 15 residues.

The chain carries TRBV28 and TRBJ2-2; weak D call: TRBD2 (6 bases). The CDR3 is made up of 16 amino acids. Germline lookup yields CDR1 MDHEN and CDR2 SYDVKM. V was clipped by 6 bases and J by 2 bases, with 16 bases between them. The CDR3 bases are TGTGCCAGCAGCCAAAGCCGGGAGAATAACACCGGGGAGCTGTTTTTT. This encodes CASSQSRENNTGELFF.

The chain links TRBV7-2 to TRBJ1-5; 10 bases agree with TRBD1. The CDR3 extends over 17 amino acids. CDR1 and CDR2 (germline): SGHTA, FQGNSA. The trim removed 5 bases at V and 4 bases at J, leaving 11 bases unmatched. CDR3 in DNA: TGTGCCAGCAGCCTCCAACCTGGGGACAGGGGTAATCAGCCCCAGCATTTT. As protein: CASSLQPGDRGNQPQHF.

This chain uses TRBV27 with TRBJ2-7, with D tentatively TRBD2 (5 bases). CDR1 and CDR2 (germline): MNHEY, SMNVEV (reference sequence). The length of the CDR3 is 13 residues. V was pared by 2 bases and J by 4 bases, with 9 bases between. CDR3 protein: CASSLRGFYEQYF. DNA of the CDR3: TGTGCCAGCAGTTTACGGGGTTTTTACGAGCAGTACTTC.

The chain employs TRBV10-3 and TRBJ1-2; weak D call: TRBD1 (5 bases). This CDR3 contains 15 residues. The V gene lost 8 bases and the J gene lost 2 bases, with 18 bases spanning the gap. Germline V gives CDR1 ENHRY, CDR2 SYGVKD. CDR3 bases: TGTGCCATCGGGGCAGATATCCTCTTCAACTATGGCTACACCTTC. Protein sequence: CAIGADILFNYGYTF.

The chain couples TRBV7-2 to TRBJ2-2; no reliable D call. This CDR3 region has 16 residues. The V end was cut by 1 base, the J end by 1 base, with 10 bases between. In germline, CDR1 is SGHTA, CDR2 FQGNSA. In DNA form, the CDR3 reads TGTGCCAGCAGCTTAGGGCAACCCATGAACACCGGGGAGCTGTTTTTT. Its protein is CASSLGQPMNTGELFF.

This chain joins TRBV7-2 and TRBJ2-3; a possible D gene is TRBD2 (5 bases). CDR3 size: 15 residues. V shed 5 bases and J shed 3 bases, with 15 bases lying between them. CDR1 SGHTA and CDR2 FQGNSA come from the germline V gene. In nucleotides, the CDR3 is TGTGCCAGCAGCCAAGCGGCCGGGATAACAGATACGCAGTATTTT. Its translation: CASSQAAGITDTQYF.

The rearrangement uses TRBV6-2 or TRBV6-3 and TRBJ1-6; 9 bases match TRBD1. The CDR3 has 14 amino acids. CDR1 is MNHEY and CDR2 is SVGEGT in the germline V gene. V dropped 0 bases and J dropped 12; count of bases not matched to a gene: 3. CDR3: CASSYSGTGQPLHF. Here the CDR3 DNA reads TGTGCCAGCAGTTACTCGGGGACAGGGCAACCCCTCCACTTT.

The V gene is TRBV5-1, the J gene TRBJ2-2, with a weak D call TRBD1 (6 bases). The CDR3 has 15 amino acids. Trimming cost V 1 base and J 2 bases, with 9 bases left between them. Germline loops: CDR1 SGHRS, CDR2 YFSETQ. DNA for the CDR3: TGCGCCAGCAGCTTGACAGGGATAAACACCGGGGAGCTGTTTTTT. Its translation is CASSLTGINTGELFF.

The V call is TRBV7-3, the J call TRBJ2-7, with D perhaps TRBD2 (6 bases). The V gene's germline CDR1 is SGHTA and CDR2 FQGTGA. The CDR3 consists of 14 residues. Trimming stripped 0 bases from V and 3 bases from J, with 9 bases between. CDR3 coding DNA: TGTGCCAGCAGCTTAACGGCGGGGCTCTACGAGCAGTACTTC. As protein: CASSLTAGLYEQYF.

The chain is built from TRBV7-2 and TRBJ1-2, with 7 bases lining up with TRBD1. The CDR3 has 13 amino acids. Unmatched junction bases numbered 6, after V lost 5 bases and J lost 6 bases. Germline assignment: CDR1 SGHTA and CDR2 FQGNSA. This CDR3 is CASSEQGPHGYTF. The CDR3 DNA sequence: TGTGCCAGCAGCGAACAGGGGCCTCATGGCTACACCTTC.

The CDR3 region has the DNA TGTGCCAGCACCGGCCAGGGTAGCAATCAGCCCCAGCATTTT. The encoded protein is CASTGQGSNQPQHF. The chain links TRBV2 to TRBJ1-5, with a tentative D call TRBD1 (5 bases). The CDR3 runs 14 residues. V lost 7 bases to trimming and J lost 0 bases, with 10 bases between them. Germline V gene sequence: CDR1 SNHLY, CDR2 FYNNEI.

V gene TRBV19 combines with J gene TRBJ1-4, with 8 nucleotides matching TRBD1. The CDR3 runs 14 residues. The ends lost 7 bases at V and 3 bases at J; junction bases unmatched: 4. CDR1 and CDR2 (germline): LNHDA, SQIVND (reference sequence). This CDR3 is CASKDREANEKLFF. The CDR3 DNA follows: TGTGCCAGTAAGGACAGGGAGGCTAATGAAAAACTGTTTTTT.

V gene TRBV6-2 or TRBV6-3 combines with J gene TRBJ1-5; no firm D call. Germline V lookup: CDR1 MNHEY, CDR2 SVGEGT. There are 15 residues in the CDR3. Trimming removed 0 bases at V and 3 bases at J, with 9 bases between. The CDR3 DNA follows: TGTGCCAGCAGTTACTCACGGTCCCTCAATCAGCCCCAGCATTTT. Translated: CASSYSRSLNQPQHF.

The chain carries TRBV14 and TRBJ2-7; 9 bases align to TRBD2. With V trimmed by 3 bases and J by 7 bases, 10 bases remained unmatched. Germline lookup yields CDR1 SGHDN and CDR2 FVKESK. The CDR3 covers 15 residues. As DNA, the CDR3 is TGTGCCAGCAGCCAGGGGGGCAGCGGGAGGCGGGAGCAGTACTTC. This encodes CASSQGGSGRREQYF.

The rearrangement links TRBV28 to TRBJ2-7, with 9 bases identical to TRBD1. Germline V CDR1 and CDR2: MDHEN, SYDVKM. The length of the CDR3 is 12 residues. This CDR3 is CAVRDRVYEQYF. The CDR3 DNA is TGTGCAGTCCGGGACAGGGTCTACGAGCAGTACTTC.

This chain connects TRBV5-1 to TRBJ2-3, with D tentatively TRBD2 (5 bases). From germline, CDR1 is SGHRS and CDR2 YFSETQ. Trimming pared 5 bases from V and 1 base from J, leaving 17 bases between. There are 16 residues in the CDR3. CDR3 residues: CASRSLVTGGTDTQYF. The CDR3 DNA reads TGCGCCAGCAGGTCCCTGGTAACCGGGGGCACAGATACGCAGTATTTT.

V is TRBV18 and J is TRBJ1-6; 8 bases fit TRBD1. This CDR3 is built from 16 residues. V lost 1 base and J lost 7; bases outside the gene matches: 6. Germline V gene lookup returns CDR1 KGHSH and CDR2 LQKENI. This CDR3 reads CASSPQWTGSNSPLHF. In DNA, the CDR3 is TGTGCCAGCTCACCACAATGGACAGGGAGCAATTCACCCCTCCACTTT.

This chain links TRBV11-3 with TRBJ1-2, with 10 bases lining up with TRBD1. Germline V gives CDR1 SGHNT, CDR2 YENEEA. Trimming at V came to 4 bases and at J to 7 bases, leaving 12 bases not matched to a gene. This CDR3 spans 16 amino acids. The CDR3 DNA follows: TGTGCCAGCAGCTCCCCCCTGGGACAGGGGAAATTTGGCTACACCTTC. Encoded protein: CASSSPLGQGKFGYTF.

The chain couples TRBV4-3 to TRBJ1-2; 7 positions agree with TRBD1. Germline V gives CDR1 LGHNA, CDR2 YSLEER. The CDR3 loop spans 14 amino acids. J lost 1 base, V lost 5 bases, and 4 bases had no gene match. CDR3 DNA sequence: TGCGCCAGCAGCTACGACAGGGTTAACTATGGCTACACCTTC. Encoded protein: CASSYDRVNYGYTF.